A selection of T cell receptor beta chains follows, all from one sample in a study of blood T cell repertoires in COVID-19. Profiled with immunoSEQ multiplex PCR; TCRdb holds only in-frame clones, not every one. The sample has some 200,000 clones, 80% to 85% seen once. What was sequenced was peripheral blood. The receptors come from a human donor with acute or convalescent COVID-19. The donor label of this sample is uncertain. CDR3s include the opening cysteine and the closing phenylalanine or tryptophan. The D gene is left open where the match is weak. Some rows have no size entry. The others give once, few or many, or a class for an expanded clone.

size: .
J: TRBJ1-4
V: TRBV30
D: .
length: 14
DNA: TGTGCCTGGAGCCCGGGACAAACCACAGCAAAACTGTTTTTT
CDR3: CAWSPGQTTAKLFF

size: .
J: TRBJ2-3
V: TRBV2
D: TRBD2
length: 13
DNA: TGTGCCGCGAGCGGGGCAAGCACAGATACGCAGTATTTT
CDR3: CAASGASTDTQYF

size: few
J: TRBJ2-2
V: TRBV5-1
D: TRBD1
length: 15
DNA: TGCGCCAGCCGAGGGACAGGGGAGGCCACCGGGGAGCTGTTTTTT
CDR3: CASRGTGEATGELFF

size: .
J: TRBJ1-1
V: TRBV2
D: .
length: 16
DNA: TGTGCCAGCAGTGAAGAGGGTGCAGGGAGGCAAACTGAAGCTTTCTTT
CDR3: CASSEEGAGRQTEAFF

size: .
J: TRBJ1-5
V: TRBV28
D: .
length: 14
DNA: TGTGCCAGCAGGGCGGGGGAGGTGGGTCAGCCCCAGCATTTT
CDR3: CASRAGEVGQPQHF

size: once
J: TRBJ1-3
V: TRBV6-5
D: .
length: 10
DNA: TGTGCCGCTCGAGAAGACACCATATATTTT
CDR3: CAAREDTIYF

size: .
J: TRBJ2-7
V: TRBV6-6
D: TRBD2
length: 15
DNA: TGTGCCAGCAGGGAAACTAGCGAAAGCTCCTACGAGCAGTACTTC
CDR3: CASRETSESSYEQYF

size: .
J: TRBJ2-1
V: TRBV21-1
D: .
length: 13
DNA: TGTGCCAGCGGCGACCTATCGGGGGGTGAGCAGTTCTTC
CDR3: CASGDLSGGEQFF

size: .
J: TRBJ1-6
V: TRBV4-1
D: .
length: 14
DNA: TGCGCCAGCAGCCAAGACCTTGGGGCGCTATCCCTCCACTTT
CDR3: CASSQDLGALSLHF

size: .
J: TRBJ2-5
V: TRBV18
D: TRBD1
length: 15
DNA: TGTGCCAGCTCACAATACACAGGGGAGCAAGAGACCCAGTACTTC
CDR3: CASSQYTGEQETQYF

size: few
J: TRBJ1-1
V: TRBV6-5
D: TRBD1
length: 15
DNA: TGTGCCAGCAGAGGACAGGGTGCCGGGAACACTGAAGCTTTCTTT
CDR3: CASRGQGAGNTEAFF

size: .
J: TRBJ1-5
V: TRBV7-9
D: .
length: 13
DNA: TGTGCCAGCAGCTTAGCCGGGGATCAGCCCCAGCATTTT
CDR3: CASSLAGDQPQHF

size: .
J: TRBJ2-7
V: TRBV27
D: TRBD1
length: 14
DNA: TGTGCCAGCAGTTTGAGACAGGGTTCCTACGAGCAGTACTTC
CDR3: CASSLRQGSYEQYF

size: few
J: TRBJ1-1
V: TRBV7-9
D: .
length: 15
DNA: TGTGCCAGCAGCCCCCAGGGCGGGATGAACACTGAAGCTTTCTTT
CDR3: CASSPQGGMNTEAFF

size: .
J: TRBJ1-4
V: TRBV9
D: TRBD1
length: 15
DNA: TGTGCCAGCAGCGGAGAGGGACAGCTTAATGAAAAACTGTTTTTT
CDR3: CASSGEGQLNEKLFF

size: .
J: TRBJ2-7
V: TRBV19
D: TRBD2
length: 15
DNA: TGTGCCAGTAGTTCTTTGATAGGGACTAGCGGAGAGCAGTACTTC
CDR3: CASSSLIGTSGEQYF

size: .
J: TRBJ1-2
V: TRBV5-8
D: TRBD1
length: 14
DNA: TGTGCCAGCACCATTTGGGGACAGGGCGGCGGCTACACCTTC
CDR3: CASTIWGQGGGYTF

size: .
J: TRBJ2-7
V: TRBV9
D: TRBD1
length: 15
DNA: TGTGCCAGCAGCAGAACGACAGGGGGCTTATACGAGCAGTACTTC
CDR3: CASSRTTGGLYEQYF

size: .
J: TRBJ2-7
V: TRBV25-1
D: TRBD2
length: 17
DNA: TGTGCCAGCAGTGAATATGGGACTAGCGGGGGGTCCTACGAGCAGTACTTC
CDR3: CASSEYGTSGGSYEQYF

size: .
J: TRBJ1-2
V: TRBV2
D: .
length: 12
DNA: TGTGCCAGCAGCGGGAGCGGGTCTGGCTACACCTTC
CDR3: CASSGSGSGYTF

size: .
J: TRBJ2-2
V: TRBV19
D: .
length: 14
DNA: TGTGCCACATCCCAGGGCAGCAACACCGGGGAGCTGTTTTTT
CDR3: CATSQGSNTGELFF

size: once
J: TRBJ1-1
V: TRBV7-2
D: TRBD1
length: 14
DNA: TGTGCCAGCAGCTGGAGACAGGGGAACACTGAAGCTTTCTTT
CDR3: CASSWRQGNTEAFF

size: .
J: TRBJ1-4
V: TRBV11-2
D: TRBD1
length: 14
DNA: TGTGCCAGCAGGCAGGGGGGTCGGGGTGAAAAACTGTTTTTT
CDR3: CASRQGGRGEKLFF

size: few
J: TRBJ2-3
V: TRBV5-1
D: TRBD2
length: 17
DNA: TGCGCCAGCAGCTTGGCGAGGGTAGCGGGAGTTCCAGATACGCAGTATTTT
CDR3: CASSLARVAGVPDTQYF

size: once
J: TRBJ2-7
V: TRBV18
D: TRBD1
length: 16
DNA: TGTGCCAGCTCACCACTGTCGCCCGGGACAGGGATCGAGCAGTACTTC
CDR3: CASSPLSPGTGIEQYF

size: .
J: TRBJ1-2
V: TRBV4-2
D: .
length: 16
DNA: TGTGCCAGCAGCCAAGGTGTCGACAGATTTAACTATGGCTACACCTTC
CDR3: CASSQGVDRFNYGYTF

size: few
J: TRBJ1-2
V: TRBV4-1
D: .
length: 13
DNA: TGCGCCAGCAGCCAAGAAGGGGGCTATGGCTACACCTTC
CDR3: CASSQEGGYGYTF

size: .
J: TRBJ1-4
V: TRBV5-1
D: .
length: 17
DNA: TGCGCCAGCATCACATCCCGGGGAGGGTATGGCGAGGAAAAACTGTTTTTT
CDR3: CASITSRGGYGEEKLFF

size: .
J: TRBJ1-2
V: TRBV19
D: TRBD1
length: 15
DNA: TGTGCCAGTAGGGGAAAACAGGGGGAGGCCTATGGCTACACCTTC
CDR3: CASRGKQGEAYGYTF

size: .
J: TRBJ2-7
V: TRBV4-2
D: .
length: 15
DNA: TGTGCCAGCAGCCGAGGGCGGGATCAAACCTACGAGCAGTACTTC
CDR3: CASSRGRDQTYEQYF

size: .
J: TRBJ1-1
V: TRBV19
D: TRBD1
length: 15
DNA: TGTGCCAGTAGTCAGACAGGGGGCCCGAACACTGAAGCTTTCTTT
CDR3: CASSQTGGPNTEAFF

size: .
J: TRBJ2-3
V: TRBV7-3
D: TRBD2
length: 15
DNA: TGTGCCAGCAGCCGGACTAGCGGGAGCACAGATACGCAGTATTTT
CDR3: CASSRTSGSTDTQYF

size: .
J: TRBJ2-7
V: TRBV29-1
D: TRBD2
length: 15
DNA: TGCAGCGTCGACGGACCGGGACTAACTCCCTACGAGCAGTACTTC
CDR3: CSVDGPGLTPYEQYF

size: .
J: TRBJ2-2
V: TRBV5-1
D: .
length: 14
DNA: TGCGCCAGCAGCTCGGGACTCTCCGCCGGGGAGCTGTTTTTT
CDR3: CASSSGLSAGELFF

size: .
J: TRBJ1-2
V: TRBV28
D: .
length: 12
DNA: TGTGCCAGCACCCCTGGGGAGTATGGCTACACCTTC
CDR3: CASTPGEYGYTF

size: few
J: TRBJ2-3
V: TRBV11-1
D: .
length: 15
DNA: TGTGCCAGCAGCCGTAGATGGAGGGAAACAGATACGCAGTATTTT
CDR3: CASSRRWRETDTQYF

size: .
J: TRBJ1-1
V: TRBV11-2
D: .
length: 16
DNA: TGTGCCAGCAGCTTAATGACAGGCCTCGGTAACACTGAAGCTTTCTTT
CDR3: CASSLMTGLGNTEAFF

size: once
J: TRBJ2-7
V: TRBV5-1
D: TRBD1
length: 14
DNA: TGCGCCAGCAGTTCGGACAGGGGCACCTACGAGCAGTACTTC
CDR3: CASSSDRGTYEQYF